Here is one T cell receptor (beta chain) with its context. The antigen remains unidentified. The data were taken from a study of post-analysis software for immune sequencing data. Study-wide context: Both relapsing-remitting and secondary progressive multiple sclerosis featured among the disease courses, as did progressive-relapsing multiple sclerosis.

Included in the TCR beta cDNA libraries were unique molecular identifiers. A population of about 0.95 to 10 million T cells gave rise to approximately 530,000 cDNA molecules. TCRdb analysed the PCR reads with MiXCR anew, one entry per CDR3 protein. This sample has roughly 580,000 distinct CDR3 sequences; around 40% occur once, and the top ten carry under 2%. Study-wide results and limits: Strong co-clustering by F measure was evident for samples that had been prepared in the same batch. Comparison of patients with controls showed five TRBV segments more frequent in patients, TRBV5-6, TRBV5-1 and TRBV20-1 among them.

The CDR3 consists of 15 residues. Germline trimming cut 8 bases from V and 0 bases from J; bases unmatched to any gene: 10. Germline assignment: CDR1 LGHDT and CDR2 YNNKEL (reference sequence). The sample taken for sequencing was blood. This TCR was sampled from a girl between 5 and 17 years old with multiple sclerosis. This chain links TRBV3-1 with TRBJ2-7, with TRBD2 matching over 7 bases. The chain's CDR3 is CASGKLARSSYEQYF. The CDR3 coding sequence is TGTGCCAGCGGAAAACTAGCGAGGAGCTCCTACGAGCAGTACTTC.